These 14 T cell receptor beta chains were sequenced from one sample in a study of CD8 T cells in ankylosing spondylitis. Study conclusions and caveats: One TCR beta motif, made up of about 8 highly homologous variants, appeared characteristic of ankylosing spondylitis blood.

Their target antigens are unknown. One entry per CDR3 protein, called by TCRdb with MiXCR from the 5' RACE reads. The sample yields 100,000 to 150,000 distinct CDR3 sequences, approximately 17% seen once. The sample consisted of blood, either unsorted or a sorted T cell fraction (not recorded which). The receptors here all came from a male donor with ankylosing spondylitis.

The CDR3 sequence is CASSSTSRSYEQYF. CDR3 DNA sequence: TGTGCCAGCAGTTCGACCAGTCGATCCTACGAGCAGTACTTC. The chain is built from TRBV11-2 and TRBJ2-7; the D is unclear. Trimming took 6 bases from V and 1 from J, leaving 13 bases between them. Germline lookup yields CDR1 SGHAT and CDR2 FQNNGV. The CDR3 has 14 residues.

CDR3 loop: CASQDSRDRVPSSYNEQFF. CDR3 coding DNA: TGCGCCAGCCAAGATAGCCGGGACAGGGTTCCATCGTCCTACAATGAGCAGTTCTTC. The rearrangement links TRBV5-1 to TRBJ2-1; 9 nucleotides line up with TRBD1. Trimming removed 7 bases from V and 1 base from J; junction bases left unmatched: 18. The CDR3 extends over 19 amino acids. From germline, CDR1 is SGHRS and CDR2 YFSETQ.

The rearrangement links TRBV7-9 to TRBJ1-4; D is possibly TRBD1 (6 bases). Germline V CDR1 and CDR2: SEHNR, FQNEAQ (reference sequence). This CDR3 comprises 14 residues. V dropped 0 bases and J dropped 8 bases, with 10 bases sitting between them. CDR3 residues: CASSLAGAEEKLFF. CDR3 nucleotides: TGTGCCAGCAGCTTAGCGGGGGCGGAGGAAAAACTGTTTTTT.

Only a few counts were recorded for this clonotype. The J gene is TRBJ2-3, the V gene TRBV20-1, with TRBD2 identical over 10 bases. The CDR3 has 18 residues. From germline, CDR1 is DFQATT and CDR2 SNEGSKA (reference sequence). V lost 0 bases, J lost 3 bases, and 12 bases stayed unmatched. CDR3 amino acids: CSARDRGKAGGRTDTQYF. CDR3 bases: TGCAGTGCTAGAGATAGGGGAAAAGCGGGAGGGCGGACAGATACGCAGTATTTT.

This clonotype came up a few times. V gene TRBV12-3 or TRBV12-4 combines with J gene TRBJ2-5; no firm D call. The V end was cut by 3 bases, the J end by 5 bases, with 10 bases between. CDR3 length: 13 amino acids. The CDR3 DNA follows: TGTGCCAGCAGTTTCGTTGTCCGGGAGACCCAGTACTTC. Its translation is CASSFVVRETQYF.

This chain joins TRBV6-2 or TRBV6-3 and TRBJ2-1; 10 bases fit TRBD2. Germline CDR1 MNHEY, CDR2 SVGEGT. CDR3 length equals 19 residues. With 2 bases clipped from V and 8 bases from J, the junction kept 18 bases outside the gene matches. CDR3 protein: CASSYPPSGSWTKGDEQFF. The CDR3 DNA reads TGTGCCAGCAGTTACCCACCTAGCGGGAGTTGGACTAAGGGCGATGAGCAGTTCTTC.

The chain recombines TRBV27 with TRBJ1-5; no reliable D call. Deletions cut 0 bases from V and 7 bases from J, with 7 bases between. The length of the CDR3 is 13 residues. CDR1 and CDR2 from the germline V gene are MNHEY and SMNVEV (reference sequence). CDR3 sequence reads: CASSLSSSQPQHF. In DNA, the CDR3 is TGTGCCAGCAGTTTATCGAGTTCCCAGCCCCAGCATTTT.

This clonotype was seen only a few times. This chain connects TRBV12-5 to TRBJ2-5, with TRBD1 matching over 10 bases. Trimming took 4 bases from V and 2 from J; bases not matched to a gene: 4. The CDR3 spans 15 residues. Germline V CDR1 and CDR2: LGHNT, FRNRAP. CDR3 nucleotides: TGTGCTAGTGGTTGGGGACAGGGGCCTCAAGAGACCCAGTACTTC. It translates to CASGWGQGPQETQYF.

There are a few counts of this clonotype. The gene calls are TRBV24-1 and TRBJ2-3; D uncertain. The CDR3 has 17 residues. Deletions cut 0 bases from V and 2 bases from J, with 14 bases between. In germline, CDR1 is KGHDR, CDR2 SFDVKD. CDR3 loop: CATSDLRQSSNTDTQYF. DNA for the CDR3: TGTGCCACCAGTGATTTGCGGCAGTCCTCGAACACAGATACGCAGTATTTT.

The chain couples TRBV29-1 to TRBJ1-1, with TRBD1 as a possible D gene (5 bases). The CDR3 contains 16 residues. Germline-derived CDR1 and CDR2 are SQVTM and ANQGSEA. Trimming shortened V by 2 bases and J by 6 bases, and 22 bases separated the two germline ends. The CDR3 is CSVEWVGQGSLPEAFF. The CDR3 DNA follows: TGCAGCGTTGAATGGGTCGGTCAGGGAAGTCTCCCTGAAGCTTTCTTT.

This clonotype was detected only a few times. V gene TRBV20-1 combines with J gene TRBJ2-5; possibly TRBD1 for D (6 bases). The CDR3 runs to 14 residues. Looked up from germline, CDR1 is DFQATT and CDR2 is SNEGSKA (reference sequence). Trimming cost V 2 bases and J 5 bases, with 15 bases left between them. CDR3 in amino acids: CSARPPGEWETQYF. DNA of the CDR3: TGCAGTGCTAGACCCCCAGGGGAGTGGGAGACCCAGTACTTC.

The sample holds a few counts of this clonotype. The chain has TRBV7-2 and TRBJ2-3; D unresolved. Looked up from germline, CDR1 is SGHTA and CDR2 is FQGNSA. This CDR3 has 17 amino acids. The V and J ends lost 2 bases and 3 bases respectively, with 18 bases between them. The CDR3 nucleotides are TGTGCCAGCAGCTTATCTATTTTGTTTATGGGTACAGATACGCAGTATTTT. The encoded protein is CASSLSILFMGTDTQYF.

The chain carries TRBV29-1 and TRBJ2-2, with 9 positions matching TRBD2. V shed 6 bases, J shed 3 bases, and the junction held 8 bases outside the gene matches. CDR1 is SQVTM and CDR2 is ANQGSEA in the germline V gene. CDR3 size: 15 residues. CDR3 protein: CSVGGGGVDTGELFF. CDR3 coding DNA: TGCAGCGTCGGCGGGGGGGGGGTCGACACCGGGGAGCTGTTTTTT.

There are many counts of this clonotype. The rearrangement links TRBV4-1 to TRBJ2-1; 12 positions match TRBD1. The CDR3 has 15 amino acids. V was pared by 0 bases and J by 9 bases, with 3 bases of the junction left unmatched. Germline V gene data show CDR1 as MGHRA and CDR2 as YSYEKL. CDR3 residues: CASSQEGTGGLEQFF. The CDR3 DNA is TGCGCCAGCAGCCAAGAAGGGACAGGGGGCCTTGAGCAGTTCTTC.